Listed here are 18 T cell receptor beta chains from one sample, sequenced in a study of molecular identifiers for immune sequencing clone quantification. TCRdb redid the calling of the PCR reads with MiXCR, one entry per CDR3 protein. The sample gives a few hundred thousand distinct CDR3 sequences, 24% of which show up once; 0.74% is in the top ten. Sequenced sample: naive CD8+ T cells from blood, with Jurkat cell RNA spiked in. The subset here: FACS-sorted CD8+CD4-CCR7+CD45RA+ naive T cells. Source of these receptors: a human donor in good health. Some libraries in this study had Jurkat cell RNA spiked in.

This clonotype showed up many times. The chain couples TRBV7-9 to TRBJ2-2; D gene uncertain. Trimming removed 1 base from V and 5 bases from J, with 11 bases in between. The CDR3 consists of 15 residues. Germline V lookup: CDR1 SEHNR, CDR2 FQNEAQ (reference sequence). The CDR3 nucleotides read TGTGCCAGCAGCTTAGTCTGGGGTGAGACCGGGGAGCTGTTTTTT. This sequence encodes CASSLVWGETGELFF.

The V call is TRBV4-3, the J call TRBJ2-3; no firm D call. Trimming shortened V by 1 base and J by 4 bases, and 18 bases separated the two germline ends. The germline CDR1 and CDR2 sequences are LGHNA and YSLEER. The CDR3 length is 17 residues. This chain's CDR3 is CASSQGLGGPTPDTQYF. In nucleotides, the CDR3 is TGCGCCAGCAGCCAAGGCCTTGGCGGCCCTACCCCAGATACGCAGTATTTT.

In the case of this clonotype: This may arise from a read error, as a much more abundant clone is one base away. This chain links TRBV28 with TRBJ2-3; either TRBD1 or TRBD2 may fit D (5 bases each). V was cut by 5 bases and J by 2 bases, with 17 bases left in between. Germline V gene data show CDR1 as MDHEN and CDR2 as SYDVKM. This CDR3 has 16 amino acids. CDR3 DNA: TGTGCCAGCAGTCCGAGGGACCACTCCTACACAGATACGCAGTATTTT. As protein: CASSPRDHSYTDTQYF.

The sample holds a few counts of this clonotype. CDR3 bases: TGTGCCATCAGTGCGGGAGGTCGGGACACTGAAGCTTTCTTT. It translates to CAISAGGRDTEAFF. The chain carries TRBV10-3 and TRBJ1-1; no clear D. Trimming took off 4 bases at V and 3 bases at J, with 12 bases between the two ends. Germline assignment: CDR1 ENHRY and CDR2 SYGVKD. This CDR3 spans 14 amino acids.

In this sample, this clonotype turned up once. This could be a read error, since a much larger clone is one nucleotide away. The chain is built from TRBV7-9 and TRBJ1-2; D ambiguous. Trimming removed 0 bases from V and 6 bases from J, with 14 bases in between. The CDR3 is made up of 15 amino acids. The germline gives CDR1 SEHNR, CDR2 FQNEAQ (reference sequence). CDR3 coding DNA: TGTGCCAGCAGCTTAGCGCCAGAAAATGAACATGGCTACACCTTC. The encoded protein is CASSLAPENEHGYTF.

This clonotype has a count of ten or more. The chain couples TRBV12-3 or TRBV12-4 to TRBJ2-2, with 7 bases aligning to TRBD1. V was clipped by 1 base and J by 0 bases; unmatched bases: 8. CDR3 size: 18 residues. CDR3 in DNA: TGTGCCAGCAGTTTAGTCCCAATGGGACAGACGAACACCGGGGAGCTGTTTTTT. It encodes CASSLVPMGQTNTGELFF.

Details on this clonotype: Just one base apart from a much larger clone, this may be a read error. The chain recombines TRBV5-1 with TRBJ2-3; D is unclear. The CDR3 sequence is 16 residues long. The germline V and J ends were trimmed by 1 base and 3 bases, with 15 bases remaining between them. In germline, CDR1 is SGHRS, CDR2 YFSETQ. The CDR3 protein is CASSLRAYLVTDTQYF. CDR3 nucleotide sequence: TGCGCCAGCAGCTTGCGGGCCTACCTCGTGACAGATACGCAGTATTTT.

The sample holds many counts of this clonotype. J is TRBJ1-5 and V is TRBV14; weak D call: TRBD1 (6 bases). Germline CDR1 reads SGHDN; CDR2 reads FVKESK. The CDR3 runs 18 residues. V lost 2 bases and J 0 bases, leaving 17 bases between the germline ends. The CDR3 loop reads CASSQRPQGYNSNQPQHF. The CDR3 DNA reads TGTGCCAGCAGCCAACGGCCGCAGGGGTACAATAGCAATCAGCCCCAGCATTTT. Using reference TRBV14 and TRBJ1-5 for the parts outside the CDR3, the full variable domain is EAGVTQFPSHSVIEKGQTVTLRCDPISGHDNLYWYRRVMGKEIKFLLHFVKESKQDESGMPNNRFLAERTGGTYSTLKVQPAELEDSGVYFCASSQRPQGYNSNQPQHFGDGTRLSIL.

This clonotype was detected only a few times. This chain uses TRBV7-9 with TRBJ2-7, with 10 bases lining up with TRBD2. V lost 4 bases to trimming and J lost 0 bases; unmatched junction nucleotides: 9. Germline assignment: CDR1 SEHNR and CDR2 FQNEAQ (reference sequence). The CDR3 totals 17 residues. CDR3 region: CASSSPGLARSSYEQYF. The CDR3 DNA reads TGTGCCAGCAGCTCACCGGGACTAGCGCGTAGCTCCTACGAGCAGTACTTC. The full variable domain, its missing parts supplied by reference TRBV7-9 and TRBJ2-7, is DTGVSQNPRHKITKRGQNVTFRCDPISEHNRLYWYRQTLGQGPEFLTYFQNEAQLEKSRLLSDRFSAERPKGSFSTLEIQRTEQGDSAMYLCASSSPGLARSSYEQYFGPGTRLTVT.

For this clonotype: A read error is possible here, since a much larger clone lies one base away. The chain employs TRBV12-3 or TRBV12-4 and TRBJ2-3, with unresolved D. Deletions cut 11 bases from V and 2 bases from J, with 20 bases between. The CDR3 length is 15 residues. The CDR3 here is CAGTLGGPFTDTQYF. CDR3 DNA sequence: TGTGCCGGCACCTTAGGTGGCCCTTTCACAGATACGCAGTATTTT.

This chain links TRBV6-6 with TRBJ1-5; D is ambiguous. Per the germline V gene, CDR1 is MNHNY and CDR2 is SVGAGI (reference sequence). V lost 0 bases and J 4 bases, leaving 10 bases between the germline ends. The CDR3 loop spans 15 amino acids. CDR3 sequence reads: CASSYSENGNQPQHF. The DNA for the CDR3 is TGTGCCAGCAGTTACTCGGAAAACGGGAATCAGCCCCAGCATTTT.

This clonotype was observed at least ten times. The chain is built from TRBV15 and TRBJ1-5; no clear D gene. V was pared by 0 bases and J by 2 bases, with 8 bases between. CDR1 is LNHNV, CDR2 YYDKDF, per germline (reference sequence). The length of the CDR3 is 15 residues. The CDR3 nucleotides are TGTGCCACCAGCAGAGATTTAGGCCGCAATCAGCCCCAGCATTTT. Its protein is CATSRDLGRNQPQHF.

This clonotype has more than one count but fewer than ten. V usage is TRBV25-1 and J usage is TRBJ1-1; D ambiguous. CDR3 length: 15 residues. CDR1 MGHDK and CDR2 SYGVNS come from the germline V gene. V lost 3 bases to trimming and J lost 2 bases, with 13 bases between them. The CDR3 sequence is CASSDPAGRNTEAFF. Written as DNA, the CDR3 is TGTGCCAGCAGTGATCCTGCCGGGAGAAACACTGAAGCTTTCTTT.

Ten or more counts support this clonotype. The rearrangement uses TRBV28 and TRBJ2-1, with 8 nucleotides matching TRBD1. CDR1 and CDR2 from the germline V gene are MDHEN and SYDVKM. There are 13 residues in the CDR3. Losses at the gene ends were 6 bases for V and 7 bases for J; bases not matched to a gene: 5. CDR3 region: CASRFTGGNEQFF. CDR3 DNA: TGTGCCAGCAGATTTACAGGGGGAAATGAGCAGTTCTTC.

This clonotype was counted only a few times. The rearrangement joins TRBV4-3 to TRBJ1-4, with D tentatively TRBD1 (6 bases). Per the germline V gene, CDR1 is LGHNA and CDR2 is YSLEER. The CDR3 consists of 16 residues. With 3 bases removed from V and 5 bases from J, the gap between germline ends came to 16 bases. CDR3 nucleotides: TGCGCCAGCAGCCACCTGAGGGGGGCTCCAAATGAAAAACTGTTTTTT. Its translation is CASSHLRGAPNEKLFF.

A word on this clonotype: It may be a read error: a sequence one base away is much more abundant. The chain combines TRBV20-1 with TRBJ1-3; possibly TRBD1 for D (5 bases). CDR3 length: 16 amino acids. The germline CDR1 and CDR2 sequences are DFQATT and SNEGSKA (reference sequence). Here the CDR3 reads CGARPRGRWSGNTIYF. The DNA for the CDR3 is TGCGGTGCTCGTCCCCGGGGGAGGTGGTCTGGAAACACCATATATTTT.

The gene calls are TRBV20-1 and TRBJ2-5, with D hard to call. V was pared by 0 bases and J by 3 bases, with 11 bases between. The CDR3 is 14 amino acids. Germline values: CDR1 DFQATT, CDR2 SNEGSKA (reference sequence). The CDR3, as DNA: TGCAGTGCTAGAGATTGGGCCGGAGAAGAGACCCAGTACTTC. Translated: CSARDWAGEETQYF.

This clonotype was observed a single time. The chain joins TRBV7-2 to TRBJ2-7; 8 nucleotides match TRBD1. Germline CDR1 and CDR2: SGHTA and FQGNSA. The CDR3 runs 17 residues. J gave up 3 bases and V 2 bases, and 12 bases lay outside the gene matches. The CDR3 loop is CASSLYPRGQGVYEQYF. CDR3 coding DNA: TGTGCCAGCAGCTTATATCCACGCGGACAGGGCGTCTACGAGCAGTACTTC.